This note documents a single T cell receptor beta chain sequence. Its target is unknown. Additional DNA sequences in this sample encode the identical CDR3. This specimen belongs to a study of shared clonotypes between healthy human individuals. TCRdb keeps only in-frame clones here, not all; method: immunoSEQ multiplex PCR. The sample includes about 2 million clones, over 85% of them seen just once. Study results and limitations: Clonotypes that were shared across a handful of donors made up around 5% of naive CD4 clonotypes.

Naivety among CD8 cells was defined by CD45RO negativity and positive CCR7 selection, thereby excluding terminally differentiated effector memory CD45RA+ cells. The source material was naive CD8+ T cells sorted from blood. The TCR sequence derives from a man aged 18 to 35 in good health.

The CDR3 nucleotides read TGTGCCTGGAGTGTATTAGGGGGAAACACTGAAGCTTTCTTT. It specifies CAWSVLGGNTEAFF. This chain connects TRBV30 to TRBJ1-1; tentatively, D is TRBD1 (6 bases). Germline CDR1 and CDR2: GTSNPN and SVGIG (reference sequence). V lost 0 bases, J lost 2 bases, and 10 bases lay in between. There are 14 residues in the CDR3.